This T cell receptor (beta chain) was retrieved from a study of shared clonotypes between healthy human individuals. A word on this clone: One base away lies a much larger clone, so this may be a sequencing read error. The same CDR3 arises from other DNA sequences in this sample as well.

This CDR3 comprises 12 residues. The germline V and J ends were trimmed by 4 bases and 2 bases, with 6 bases remaining between them. The germline gives CDR1 MNHEY, CDR2 SVGAGI. Sequencing was performed with immunoSEQ multiplex PCR; in TCRdb, only in-frame clones are kept and a portion is missing. The profile covers about a million clones, with approximately 76% appearing a single time and roughly 1.4% taken by the ten largest. This TCR was recovered from a young man in good health. V is TRBV6-5 and J is TRBJ2-7; possibly TRBD1 for D (5 bases). Sequencing input: memory CD4+ T cells sorted from blood. Subset in this sample: CD45RA-negative fraction. The CDR3 loop is CASSLDTYEQYF. In DNA form, the CDR3 reads TGTGCCAGCAGTTTGGACACCTACGAGCAGTACTTC.